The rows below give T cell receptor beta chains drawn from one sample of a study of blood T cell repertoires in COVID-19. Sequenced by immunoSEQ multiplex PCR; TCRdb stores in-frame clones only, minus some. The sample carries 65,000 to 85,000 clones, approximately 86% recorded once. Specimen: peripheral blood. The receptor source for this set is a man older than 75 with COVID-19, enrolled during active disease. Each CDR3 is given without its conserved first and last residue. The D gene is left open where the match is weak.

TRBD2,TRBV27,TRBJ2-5,ASSLGLEETQY
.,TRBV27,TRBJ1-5,ASSLARDQPQH
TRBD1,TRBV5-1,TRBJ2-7,ASSKDGTGVEQY
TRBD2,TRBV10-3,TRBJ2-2,AISGSGAPVGELF
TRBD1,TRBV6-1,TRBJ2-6,ASRDTGAGANVLT
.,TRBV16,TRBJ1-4,ASSPHPSEKLF
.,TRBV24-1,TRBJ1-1,ATSGQIEMNTEAF
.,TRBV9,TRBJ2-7,ASSVQPGSEQY
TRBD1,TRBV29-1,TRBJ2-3,SVNHRDSSTDTQY
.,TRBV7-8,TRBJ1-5,ASSPRGAQISPQH
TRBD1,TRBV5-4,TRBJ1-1,ASSSTGVDTEAF
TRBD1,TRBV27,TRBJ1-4,ASSFRGQGTNEKLF
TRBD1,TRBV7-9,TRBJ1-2,ASSFPGQGNYGYT
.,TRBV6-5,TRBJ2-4,ASSYVPGGAKNIQY
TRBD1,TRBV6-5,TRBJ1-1,ASSPGGTAF
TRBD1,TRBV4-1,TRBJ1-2,ASSQASFTGGIGYGYT
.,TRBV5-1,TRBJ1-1,ASSSTTGLNTEAF
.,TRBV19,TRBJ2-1,ASSKIQGGHEQF
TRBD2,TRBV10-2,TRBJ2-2,ASSVGTRNTGELF
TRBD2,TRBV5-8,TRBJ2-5,ASSLGASGGRQETQY
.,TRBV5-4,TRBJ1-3,ASSPDSGNTIY
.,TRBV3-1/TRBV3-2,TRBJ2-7,ASSQGAGAYEQY
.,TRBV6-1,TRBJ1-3,ASSEARGFSGNTIY
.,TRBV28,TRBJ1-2,ASSWTAVFGGYT
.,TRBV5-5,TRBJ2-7,ASSLTVYEQY
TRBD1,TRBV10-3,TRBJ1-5,AISESAGGSGQPQH
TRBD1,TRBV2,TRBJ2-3,ASSIGTGDTGTQY
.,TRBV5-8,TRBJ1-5,ASSYESYSNQPQH
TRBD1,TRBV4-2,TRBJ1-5,ASSYGQGGNQPQH
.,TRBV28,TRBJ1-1,ASSTNPGSNTEAF
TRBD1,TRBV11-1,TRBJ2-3,ASQGQSTDTQY
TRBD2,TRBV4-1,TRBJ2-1,ASSQDLFLAGPSSYNEQF
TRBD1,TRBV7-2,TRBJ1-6,ASSPDRGESPLH
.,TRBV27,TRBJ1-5,ASSSGNQPQH
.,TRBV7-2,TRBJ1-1,ASSLSDMNTEAF
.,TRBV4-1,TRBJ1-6,ASSQAGLSHNSPLH
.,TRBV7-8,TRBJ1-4,ASSPLLAGSPREKLF
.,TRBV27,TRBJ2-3,ASSLRGTDTQY
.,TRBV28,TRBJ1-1,ASSLSREQKEAF
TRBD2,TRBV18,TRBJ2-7,ASSPTSGGIYEQY
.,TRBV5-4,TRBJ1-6,ASSLGQTNSPLH
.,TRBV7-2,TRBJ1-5,ASSLDGGYQPQH
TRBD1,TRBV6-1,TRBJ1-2,ASSEGTGFDGYT
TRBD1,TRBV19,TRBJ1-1,ASLTTGLNTEAF
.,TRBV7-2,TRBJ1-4,ASSHDRSPRKLF
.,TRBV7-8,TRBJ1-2,ASTWERGRMDGYT
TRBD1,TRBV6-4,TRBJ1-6,ASRRDRNSPLH
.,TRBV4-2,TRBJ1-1,ASSQQENTEAF
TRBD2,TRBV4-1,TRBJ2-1,ASSQAGGPYNEQF
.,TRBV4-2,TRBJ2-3,ASSQGGASGTDTQY